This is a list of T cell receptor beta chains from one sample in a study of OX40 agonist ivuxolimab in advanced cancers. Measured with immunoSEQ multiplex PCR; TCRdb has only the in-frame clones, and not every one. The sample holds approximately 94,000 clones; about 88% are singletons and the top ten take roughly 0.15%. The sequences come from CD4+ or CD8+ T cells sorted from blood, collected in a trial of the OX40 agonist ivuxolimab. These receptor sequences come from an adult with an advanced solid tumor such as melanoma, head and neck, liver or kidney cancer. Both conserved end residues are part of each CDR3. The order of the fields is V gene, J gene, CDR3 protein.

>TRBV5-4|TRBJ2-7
CASSLAGGAYEQYF
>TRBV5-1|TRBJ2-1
CASSPWVSGRAYNEQFF
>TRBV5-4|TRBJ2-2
CASSVVQGEAGELFF
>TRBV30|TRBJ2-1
CAWWIGGPGEQFF
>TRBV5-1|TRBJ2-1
CASSYPGGGAFNEQFF
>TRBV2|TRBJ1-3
CASSAWGPSSGNTIYF
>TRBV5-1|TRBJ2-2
CASRLQGTGELFF
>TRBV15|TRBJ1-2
CATSREKGSNYGYTF
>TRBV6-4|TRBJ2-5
CAIQRERETQYF
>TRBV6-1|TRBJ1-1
CASNAIGEAFF
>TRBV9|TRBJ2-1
CASSVETGAYNEQFF
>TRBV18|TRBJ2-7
CASSPSSGDEQYF
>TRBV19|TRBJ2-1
CASSTQGGSSYNEQFF
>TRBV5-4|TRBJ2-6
CASSWGGWDRYLTGANVLTF
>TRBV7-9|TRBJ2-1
CASSLAISYNEQFF
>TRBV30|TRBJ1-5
CAWSGIPNQPQHF
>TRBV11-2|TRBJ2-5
CASSLGGRTQETQYF
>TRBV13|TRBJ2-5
CASSLNRETQYF
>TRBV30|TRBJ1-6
CACQSWQNYNSPLHF
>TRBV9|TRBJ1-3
CASSVGSDSGNTIYF
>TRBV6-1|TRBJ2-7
CASTATGGDSYEQYF
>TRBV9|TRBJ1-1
CASSVGSAEGAFEAFF
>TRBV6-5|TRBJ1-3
CASSDRGGNTIYF
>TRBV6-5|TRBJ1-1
CASSLGGANTEAFF
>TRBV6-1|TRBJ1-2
CASRDDRGLFYGYTF
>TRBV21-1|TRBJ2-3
CASSKDRQANTDTQYF
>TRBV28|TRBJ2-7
CASSLLQGATHEQYF
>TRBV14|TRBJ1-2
CASSDARTATFGYTF
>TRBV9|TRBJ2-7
CASSISGTGTYEQYF
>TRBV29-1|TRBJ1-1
CSVERRGNTEAFF
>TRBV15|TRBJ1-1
CATSRRGTEAFF
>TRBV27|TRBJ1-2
CASSSGTANGGYGYTF
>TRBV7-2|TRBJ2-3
CASTVDWVGDTQYF
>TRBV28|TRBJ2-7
CASRSPGTGLYEQYF
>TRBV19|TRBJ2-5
CASGGGNGRPQETQYF
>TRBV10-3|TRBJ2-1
CAISSGTSGGGYEQFF
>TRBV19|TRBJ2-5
CASSNLPETQYF